The sequence of this TCR beta chain was determined in a study of low-dose radiotherapy and immunotherapy resistance in tumors. At the level of the study: It was 1 Gy per fraction every two weeks that Cohort 2 received, adding up to 13 Gy over 26 weeks. Treatment consisted of nivolumab 240 mg every two weeks and ipilimumab 1 mg/kg every six weeks, given intravenously to patients. Treatment included intravenous cyclophosphamide dosed at 200 mg/m2 every two weeks, one day before radiation and immunotherapy.

Ipilimumab, nivolumab, aspirin, low-dose cyclophosphamide and low-dose radiotherapy were administered to donors. Germline CDR1 reads MNHEY; CDR2 reads SVGEGT. Trimming removed 4 bases from V and 3 bases from J, with 12 bases in between. The CDR3 contains 15 residues. Covering alpha and beta chains, TRAV- and TRBV-specific primers were used for the first-strand cDNA. The authors ran approximately 20 PCR cycles to amplify TCRs with a constant-region primer and V-primer adapter. A single record per CDR3 protein comes from TCRdb applying MiXCR to the reads. Of 10,000 to 15,000 distinct CDR3 sequences in the sample, roughly 60% were seen once.

This sequence joins TRBV6-2 or TRBV6-3 and TRBJ2-2, with D tentatively TRBD2 (6 bases). The clonotype was recovered from a human donor with advanced metastatic prostate, ovarian, gallbladder or colorectal cancer (not recorded which). This table probably holds off-target reads from a library built for another chain. For the CDR3, the DNA is TGTGCCAGCAGTTCCCGGGGCGGGGACACCGGGGAGCTGTTTTTT. It yields the protein CASSSRGGDTGELFF.